A selection of T cell receptor beta chains follows, all from one sample in a study of a mutant IDH1 vaccine in newly diagnosed glioma. Generated by immunoSEQ multiplex PCR, the TCRdb table keeps only in-frame clones and is missing some. The data contain approximately 70,000 clones, approximately 79% of them singletons. Source: PBMCs, taken from a glioma patient treated with radiotherapy, temozolomide or both. Receptors originate from a man aged 50-60 years with glioma. The CDR3 runs from the conserved cysteine through the conserved F or W. A D gene is named only where the DNA matches it firmly. The listing skips clone size in some rows; elsewhere it reads once, few, many or a size class.

d_call | clone_size | j_call | v_call | cdr3_aa | cdr3_nt
. | . | TRBJ1-1 | TRBV2 | CASSVWMNTEAFF | TGTGCCAGCAGTGTTTGGATGAACACTGAAGCTTTCTTT
. | . | TRBJ2-7 | TRBV18 | CASRQDSAYEQYF | TGTGCCAGTCGCCAGGACAGTGCCTACGAGCAGTACTTC
. | . | TRBJ2-5 | TRBV10-3 | CAIRDNQETQYF | TGTGCCATCAGGGACAACCAAGAGACCCAGTACTTC
. | . | TRBJ1-1 | TRBV27 | CASSFSGTRSEAFF | TGTGCCAGCAGTTTCTCGGGGACCCGTTCTGAAGCTTTCTTT
TRBD1 | . | TRBJ2-1 | TRBV25-1 | CASSEQQGRSHNEQFF | TGTGCCAGCAGTGAACAACAGGGGCGATCCCACAATGAGCAGTTCTTC
. | . | TRBJ2-2 | TRBV7-2 | CASSKGGLGPRTGELFF | TGTGCCAGCAGCAAGGGGGGGCTCGGACCGCGCACCGGGGAGCTGTTTTTT
. | few | TRBJ1-5 | TRBV6-5 | CASSKFGVSNQPQHF | TGTGCCAGCAGCAAATTTGGGGTTAGCAATCAGCCCCAGCATTTT
. | once | TRBJ2-5 | TRBV28 | CASSSKLQGRRETQYF | TGTGCCAGCAGTTCAAAGCTTCAGGGGCGTCGGGAGACCCAGTACTTC
TRBD1 | once | TRBJ2-5 | TRBV4-2 | CASSPTGEEETQYF | TGTGCCAGCAGCCCGACAGGGGAGGAAGAGACCCAGTACTTC
. | . | TRBJ1-2 | TRBV10-3 | CAISSQGSHGYTF | TGTGCCATTTCGTCCCAGGGCAGTCATGGCTACACCTTC
. | . | TRBJ1-4 | TRBV6-5 | CASKEGVSNEKLFF | TGTGCCAGCAAGGAAGGCGTTTCTAATGAAAAACTGTTTTTT
. | once | TRBJ1-1 | TRBV7-2 | CASSFGRSTEAFF | TGTGCCAGCAGCTTCGGGAGGAGCACTGAAGCTTTCTTT
TRBD1 | . | TRBJ1-6 | TRBV5-1 | CASSFSDRGNSPLHF | TGCGCCAGCAGCTTTTCGGACAGGGGGAACTCACCCCTCCACTTT
. | . | TRBJ2-7 | TRBV5-1 | CASSSPVGGQGTYEQYF | TGCGCCAGCAGCTCCCCTGTTGGGGGGCAGGGGACCTACGAGCAGTACTTC
TRBD1 | . | TRBJ2-1 | TRBV15 | CATSRARTGYNEQFF | TGTGCCACCAGCAGAGCAAGGACAGGGTACAATGAGCAGTTCTTC
. | . | TRBJ2-3 | TRBV20-1 | CSATYTDTQYF | TGCAGTGCTACTTACACAGATACGCAGTATTTT
. | . | TRBJ2-7 | TRBV7-9 | CASSLVDYEQYF | TGTGCCAGCAGCTTAGTTGATTACGAGCAGTACTTC
. | . | TRBJ2-7 | TRBV11-1 | CASSHSYEQYF | TGTGCCAGCAGCCATTCCTACGAGCAGTACTTC
. | . | TRBJ1-6 | TRBV19 | CASSIASSYNSPLHF | TGTGCCAGTAGTATAGCGAGCTCCTATAATTCACCCCTCCACTTT
TRBD1 | . | TRBJ1-2 | TRBV9 | CASSPATGSDYGYTF | TGTGCCAGCAGCCCAGCGACAGGGTCCGACTATGGCTACACCTTC
. | . | TRBJ1-1 | TRBV11-2 | CASSYLTWTEAFF | TGTGCCAGCAGCTACCTCACTTGGACTGAAGCTTTCTTT
. | . | TRBJ1-5 | TRBV4-3 | CASSQDTGSDQPQHF | TGCGCCAGCAGCCAAGACACAGGGTCGGATCAGCCCCAGCATTTT
TRBD1 | once | TRBJ1-1 | TRBV28 | CASSLMTGLGAFF | TGTGCCAGCAGTTTAATGACAGGGTTGGGAGCTTTCTTT
. | few | TRBJ1-4 | TRBV7-6 | CASSLRGANEKLFF | TGTGCCAGCAGTTTGAGGGGGGCTAATGAAAAACTGTTTTTT
. | . | TRBJ2-5 | TRBV4-3 | CASSQSLGAGETQYF | TGCGCCAGCAGCCAATCACTAGGTGCAGGAGAGACCCAGTACTTC
. | . | TRBJ2-2 | TRBV5-1 | CASSLETGLNTGELFF | TGCGCCAGCAGCTTGGAGACGGGGCTGAACACCGGGGAGCTGTTTTTT
. | . | TRBJ2-7 | TRBV6-5 | CASSYSNNLPYEQYF | TGTGCCAGCAGTTACTCGAACAATTTACCTTACGAGCAGTACTTC
. | . | TRBJ1-1 | TRBV5-1 | CASSLQDLNTEAFF | TGCGCCAGCAGCTTACAAGACCTGAACACTGAAGCTTTCTTT
TRBD1 | once | TRBJ2-1 | TRBV11-3 | CASSTQGRNEQFF | TGTGCCAGCAGCACACAGGGGAGAAATGAGCAGTTCTTC
. | . | TRBJ1-5 | TRBV5-6 | CASSSWRQISNQPQHF | TGTGCCAGCAGCTCCTGGAGACAGATTAGCAATCAGCCCCAGCATTTT
. | . | TRBJ2-5 | TRBV4-2 | CASSQGDSPSETQYF | TGTGCCAGCAGCCAAGGGGACTCACCATCAGAGACCCAGTACTTC
. | once | TRBJ1-5 | TRBV15 | CATSGRVDISPQHF | TGTGCCACCAGCGGAAGGGTTGACATAAGTCCCCAGCATTTT
. | many | TRBJ1-3 | TRBV6-6 | CATGTGNTIYF | TGTGCCACCGGGACAGGAAACACCATATATTTT
. | . | TRBJ2-2 | TRBV6-5 | CASTHGGNTGELFF | TGTGCCAGCACCCACGGCGGGAACACCGGGGAGCTGTTTTTT
TRBD1 | . | TRBJ1-4 | TRBV5-8 | CASSLPGDRVKLFF | TGTGCCAGCAGCTTGCCGGGGGACAGGGTAAAACTGTTTTTT
TRBD1 | few | TRBJ2-5 | TRBV6-1 | CASSGTGRAKTQYF | TGTGCCAGCAGTGGGACAGGCCGCGCGAAGACCCAGTACTTC
. | . | TRBJ1-3 | TRBV7-9 | CASSRTGSSGNTIYF | TGTGCCAGCAGCCGTACAGGTAGCTCTGGAAACACCATATATTTT
. | . | TRBJ1-6 | TRBV5-5 | CASSRTGEGSPLHF | TGTGCCAGCAGCCGGACCGGGGAGGGCTCACCCCTCCACTTT
. | . | TRBJ2-1 | TRBV5-6 | CASSAPWDNEQFF | TGTGCCAGCAGCGCGCCTTGGGACAATGAGCAGTTCTTC
TRBD1 | few | TRBJ1-1 | TRBV19 | CASTIPSGTENTEAFF | TGTGCCAGTACGATACCATCCGGGACAGAGAACACTGAAGCTTTCTTT
. | . | TRBJ1-1 | TRBV6-5 | CASSYGVIANTEAFF | TGTGCCAGCAGTTACGGGGTGATAGCGAACACTGAAGCTTTCTTT
. | . | TRBJ2-6 | TRBV5-1 | CASSTTRGALRSSGANVLTF | TGCGCCAGCAGCACCACCAGGGGGGCCCTAAGAAGCTCTGGGGCCAACGTCCTGACTTTC
TRBD1 | . | TRBJ2-1 | TRBV9 | CASSATTGASYNEQFF | TGTGCCAGCAGCGCTACAACAGGGGCCTCCTACAATGAGCAGTTCTTC
. | . | TRBJ1-3 | TRBV9 | CASSVDYSAGNTIYF | TGTGCCAGCAGCGTAGATTATTCTGCTGGAAACACCATATATTTT
. | few | TRBJ1-4 | TRBV18 | CASSPQRALNEKLFF | TGTGCCAGCTCACCTCAGCGAGCCCTTAATGAAAAACTGTTTTTT
. | few | TRBJ1-4 | TRBV4-1 | CASSQVGLRGEKLFF | TGCGCCAGCAGCCAAGTTGGCTTACGGGGTGAAAAACTGTTTTTT